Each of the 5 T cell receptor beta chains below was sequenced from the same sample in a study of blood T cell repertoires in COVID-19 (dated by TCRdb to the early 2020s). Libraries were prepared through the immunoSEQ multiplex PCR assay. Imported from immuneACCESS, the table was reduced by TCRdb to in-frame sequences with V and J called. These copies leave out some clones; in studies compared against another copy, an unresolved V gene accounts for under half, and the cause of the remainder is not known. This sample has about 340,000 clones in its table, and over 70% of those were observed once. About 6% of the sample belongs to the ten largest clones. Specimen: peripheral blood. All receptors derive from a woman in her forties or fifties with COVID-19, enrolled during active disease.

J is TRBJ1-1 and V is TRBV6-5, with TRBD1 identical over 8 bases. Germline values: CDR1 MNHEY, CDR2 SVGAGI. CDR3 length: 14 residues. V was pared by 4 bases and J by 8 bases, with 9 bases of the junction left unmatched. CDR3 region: CASSLGARQGEAFF. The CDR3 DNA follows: TGTGCCAGCAGTTTAGGCGCAAGACAGGGGGAAGCTTTCTTT.

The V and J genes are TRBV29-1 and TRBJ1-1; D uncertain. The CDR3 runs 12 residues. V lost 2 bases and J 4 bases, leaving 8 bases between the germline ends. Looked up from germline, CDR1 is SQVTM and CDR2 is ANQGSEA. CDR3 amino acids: CSVERGSTEAFF. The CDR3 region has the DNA TGCAGCGTTGAAAGAGGAAGCACTGAAGCTTTCTTT.

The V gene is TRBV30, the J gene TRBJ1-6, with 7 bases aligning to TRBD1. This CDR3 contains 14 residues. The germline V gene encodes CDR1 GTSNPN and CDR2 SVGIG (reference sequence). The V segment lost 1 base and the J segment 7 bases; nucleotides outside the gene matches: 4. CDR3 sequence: CAWSGGQRNSPLHF. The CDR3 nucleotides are TGTGCCTGGAGTGGGGGACAGCGGAATTCACCCCTCCACTTT.

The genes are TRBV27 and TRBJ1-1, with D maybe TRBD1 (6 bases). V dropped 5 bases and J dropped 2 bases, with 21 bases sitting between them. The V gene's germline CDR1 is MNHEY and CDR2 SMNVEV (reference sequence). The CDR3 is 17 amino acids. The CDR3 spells CASSPEISTGFNTEAFF. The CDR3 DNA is TGTGCCAGCAGTCCAGAGATTAGTACAGGGTTCAACACTGAAGCTTTCTTT.

The CDR3: CASTTLTRTLHF. The CDR3 DNA sequence: TGTGCCAGCACCACACTAACGAGGACACTCCACTTT. The V call is TRBV12-3 or TRBV12-4, the J call TRBJ1-6; TRBD1 might be the D (5 bases). Trimming took off 7 bases at V and 16 bases at J, with 17 bases between the two ends. The CDR3 totals 12 residues.